This T cell receptor (beta chain) was identified in a study of blood T cell repertoires in COVID-19. The germline V and J ends were trimmed by 3 bases and 7 bases, with 12 bases remaining between them. Germline V CDR1 and CDR2: LNHNV, YYDKDF (reference sequence). CDR3 length equals 14 residues. Only in-frame clones appear in the TCRdb table, and some are missing; sequencing was by immunoSEQ multiplex PCR. The sample has about 410,000 clones; 90% are singletons. Participant age was about 18 to 89 years, and participants resided in roughly 25 US areas. The chain carries TRBV15 and TRBJ1-4; D ambiguous. Input material: PBMCs or T cells enriched from blood (not recorded which). This TCR came from a man aged 18 to 29 who had recovered from COVID-19. CDR3 nucleotide sequence: TGTGCCACCAGCAGGTCCCTCGGCGGTGAAAAACTGTTTTTT. Protein sequence: CATSRSLGGEKLFF. Full variable domain (remainder filled in from reference TRBV15 and TRBJ1-4): DAMVIQNPRYQVTQFGKPVTLSCSQTLNHNVMYWYQQKSSQAPKLLFHYYDKDFNNEADTPDNFQSRRPNTSFCFLDIRSPGLGDTAMYLCATSRSLGGEKLFFGSGTQLSVL.